The 15 T cell receptor beta chains below come from one sample, sequenced in a study of blood T cell repertoires in COVID-19 (dated by TCRdb to 2020 to 2021). The library was prepared using the immunoSEQ multiplex PCR assay. TCRdb holds this immuneACCESS table with in-frame rearrangements only. Some clones are missing; in checked studies, unresolved V genes explain under half, and the rest has no known cause. The sample table contains 250,000 to 350,000 clones; only one count was recorded for 70% to 90% of them. The leading ten clones occupy roughly 4.1% of the sample. Input material: peripheral blood. These receptors came from a woman in her forties or fifties with active or convalescent COVID-19.

The V call is TRBV6-5, the J call TRBJ1-2, with D possibly TRBD1 on 6 matching bases. Trimming took 7 bases from V and 8 from J, leaving 14 bases between them. CDR3 length equals 12 residues. Germline V lookup: CDR1 MNHEY, CDR2 SVGAGI. This CDR3 is CASIGGADGYTF. CDR3 in DNA: TGTGCCAGCATTGGGGGGGCAGACGGCTACACCTTC.

This clone was counted only a few times. The V and J genes are TRBV2 and TRBJ2-7, with a weak D call TRBD1 (5 bases). Trimming shortened V by 9 bases and J by 0 bases, and 15 bases separated the two germline ends. Germline V lookup: CDR1 SNHLY, CDR2 FYNNEI. This CDR3 spans 14 amino acids. CDR3 nucleotides: TGTGCCAGTATGGGGCCTCCGAGCTCCTACGAGCAGTACTTC. Its protein is CASMGPPSSYEQYF. The variable domain in full, completed from reference TRBV2 and TRBJ2-7, reads EPEVTQTPSHQVTQMGQEVILRCVPISNHLYFYWYRQILGQKVEFLVSFYNNEISEKSEIFDDQFSVERPDGSNFTLKIRSTKLEDSAMYFCASMGPPSSYEQYFGPGTRLTVT.

The chain joins TRBV7-9 to TRBJ2-2; a weak D match, TRBD2 (5 bases). The germline CDR1 and CDR2 sequences are SEHNR and FQNEAQ (reference sequence). V lost 4 bases to trimming and J lost 5 bases, with 14 bases between them. This CDR3 is built from 15 residues. The CDR3 nucleotides are TGTGCCAGCAGCTCTAGGGCAAGAGGGACCGGGGAGCTGTTTTTT. This codes for CASSSRARGTGELFF.

This clone was recorded only once. This chain joins TRBV12-3 or TRBV12-4 and TRBJ2-7; D perhaps matches TRBD1 (6 bases). Trimming shortened V by 1 base and J by 6 bases, and 10 bases separated the two germline ends. This CDR3 has 13 amino acids. The chain's CDR3 is CASSLGQGSEQYF. CDR3 nucleotide sequence: TGTGCCAGCAGTTTAGGGCAGGGGAGCGAGCAGTACTTC.

J is TRBJ1-2 and V is TRBV5-4; 10 nucleotides agree with TRBD1. The germline V gene has CDR1 SGHNT and CDR2 YYREEE (reference sequence). The CDR3 loop spans 17 amino acids. Losses at the gene ends were 5 bases for V and 5 bases for J; bases not matched to a gene: 15. This CDR3 is CASRLNLRDRGGYGYTF. CDR3 in DNA: TGTGCCAGCAGGTTGAATTTGCGGGACAGGGGAGGGTATGGCTACACCTTC.

The gene calls are TRBV7-2 and TRBJ2-7; possibly TRBD1 for D (5 bases). Germline CDR1 and CDR2: SGHTA and FQGNSA. There are 14 residues in the CDR3. The V end lost 0 bases, the J end lost 6 bases, and 12 bases lay between the germline ends. The CDR3 protein is CASSLARDIGEQYF. The CDR3 DNA follows: TGTGCCAGCAGCTTAGCCAGGGATATCGGCGAGCAGTACTTC.

This CDR3 reads CASSPHWEGQETQYF. The CDR3 DNA follows: TGTGCCAGCAGCCCCCACTGGGAGGGACAAGAGACCCAGTACTTC. This chain connects TRBV7-2 to TRBJ2-5; 7 nucleotides align to TRBD2. Germline V CDR1 and CDR2: SGHTA, FQGNSA. Trimming at V came to 5 bases and at J to 2 bases, leaving 8 bases not matched to a gene. This CDR3 region has 15 residues.

In regard to this clone: One end of the junction varies from germline; a read error may be responsible. The chain employs TRBV3-1 (or the pseudogene TRBV3-2) and TRBJ2-7; 8 bases match TRBD1. Germline-derived CDR1 and CDR2 are LGHDT and YNNKEL (reference sequence). The length of the CDR3 is 15 residues. The CDR3 nucleotides read TGTGCCAGCAGCCAAGAGGGGGCAGGACAGGGCCTCCCCCGCTTC. Amino acids: CASSQEGAGQGLPRF.

This rearrangement joins TRBV15 to TRBJ2-2; 9 bases match TRBD2. The CDR3 has 15 residues. CDR1 is LNHNV, CDR2 YYDKDF, per germline (reference sequence). The V and J ends lost 8 bases and 5 bases, in that order; junction bases with no gene match: 9. This chain's CDR3 is CATETSGSPTGELFF. In DNA, the CDR3 is TGTGCCACCGAGACTAGCGGATCCCCGACCGGGGAGCTGTTTTTT.

The rearrangement joins TRBV10-3 to TRBJ1-2; maybe TRBD1 (5 bases). V was shortened by 8 bases and J by 8 bases, with 12 bases between the two germline ends. CDR3 length equals 11 residues. The germline V gene encodes CDR1 ENHRY and CDR2 SYGVKD. This CDR3 reads CAILGPAGYTF. Here the CDR3 DNA reads TGTGCCATCCTGGGGCCAGCCGGCTACACCTTC.

This chain connects TRBV28 to TRBJ2-4; D possibly corresponds to TRBD1 (5 bases). CDR1 is MDHEN and CDR2 is SYDVKM in the germline V gene. This CDR3 is built from 15 residues. The germline V and J ends were trimmed by 6 bases and 0 bases, with 12 bases remaining between them. CDR3 in DNA: TGTGCCAGCAGCGACAGTATCCTAGCCAAAAACATTCAGTACTTC. It translates to CASSDSILAKNIQYF.

The rearrangement joins TRBV30 to TRBJ1-1, with D tentatively TRBD1 (6 bases). Looked up from germline, CDR1 is GTSNPN and CDR2 is SVGIG (reference sequence). V was shortened by 3 bases and J by 4 bases, with 24 bases between the two germline ends. The CDR3 spans 17 residues. DNA for the CDR3: TGTGCCTGGAGCCGCACCCGGGGGGGCGCGAGTTTCACTGAAGCTTTCTTT. As protein: CAWSRTRGGASFTEAFF.

The chain is built from TRBV9 and TRBJ2-7; 12 nucleotides line up with TRBD1. J gave up 4 bases and V 4 bases, and 9 bases lay outside the gene matches. The CDR3 is made up of 16 amino acids. Germline-derived CDR1 and CDR2 are SGDLS and YYNGEE. CDR3 in DNA: TGTGCCAGCAGCCAACTACCGGGACAGGGGGCTTACGAGCAGTACTTC. Translated: CASSQLPGQGAYEQYF.

This clone was observed a few times. V gene TRBV7-9 combines with J gene TRBJ1-2, with TRBD1 as a possible D gene (5 bases). The germline V gene has CDR1 SEHNR and CDR2 FQNEAQ (reference sequence). This CDR3 contains 12 residues. The germline V and J ends were trimmed by 4 bases and 3 bases, with 6 bases remaining between them. Here the CDR3 DNA reads TGTGCCAGCAGCTCGACAGACTATGGCTACACCTTC. This encodes CASSSTDYGYTF. Combining the CDR3 with reference TRBV7-9 and TRBJ1-2 gives the whole variable domain DTGVSQNPRHKITKRGQNVTFRCDPISEHNRLYWYRQTLGQGPEFLTYFQNEAQLEKSRLLSDRFSAERPKGSFSTLEIQRTEQGDSAMYLCASSSTDYGYTFGSGTRLTVV.

J is TRBJ2-7 and V is TRBV5-5, with TRBD1 as a possible D gene (6 bases). Trimming removed 4 bases at V and 3 bases at J, with 11 bases between. The CDR3 spans 13 residues. In germline, CDR1 is SGHKS, CDR2 YYEKEE (reference sequence). CDR3 DNA: TGTGCCAGCAGCCCCGGGACATACTACGAGCAGTACTTC. It yields the protein CASSPGTYYEQYF.